Presented here are 5 T cell receptor beta chains from one specimen sequenced in a study of shared T cell receptors in the human thymus. Assay: immunoSEQ multiplex PCR; the TCRdb copy retains only in-frame clones and omits some. In the table there are 550,000 to 800,000 clones, 70% to 90% of which are singletons. These data also featured in a second study, about human thymus T cells.

Material for sequencing was thymocytes. The source of these receptors is a girl under two years old with a congenital heart defect.

The rearrangement links TRBV4-1 to TRBJ1-1, with a weak D call TRBD1 (5 bases). This CDR3 region has 14 residues. Germline CDR1 reads MGHRA; CDR2 reads YSYEKL. The V and J ends lost 3 bases and 7 bases respectively, with 15 bases between them. The CDR3 DNA sequence: TGCGCCAGCAGCCAGGAACAGGAGAGGATTGAAGCTTTCTTT. The encoded protein is CASSQEQERIEAFF.

The chain employs TRBV7-8 and TRBJ1-1; TRBD1 aligns across 7 bases. Germline V gives CDR1 SGHVS, CDR2 FQNEAQ. Germline trimming cut 4 bases from V and 6 bases from J; bases unmatched to any gene: 5. This CDR3 spans 13 amino acids. CDR3 coding DNA: TGTGCCAGCAGCTGGACAGGCGGCGCTGAAGCTTTCTTT. This gives the protein CASSWTGGAEAFF.

This chain uses TRBV29-1 with TRBJ1-1; 7 bases agree with TRBD1. Germline V lookup: CDR1 SQVTM, CDR2 ANQGSEA. The CDR3 consists of 15 residues. J lost 5 bases, V lost 7 bases, and 16 bases had no gene match. CDR3 DNA sequence: TGCAGCGACCAGCAAGAGGGGGCGAGGTGTACTGAAGCTTTCTTT. As protein: CSDQQEGARCTEAFF.

V and J are TRBV18 and TRBJ1-3, with 9 nucleotides matching TRBD1. The ends lost 3 bases at V and 0 bases at J; junction bases unmatched: 3. The CDR3 consists of 16 residues. CDR1 and CDR2 from the germline V gene are KGHSH and LQKENI. CDR3 DNA sequence: TGTGCCAGCTCACCTGGGACAGGGTACTCTGGAAACACCATATATTTT. Protein: CASSPGTGYSGNTIYF.

The DNA for the CDR3 is TGTGCCAGCAGCTTGGACTTAACCACCCCATCCGGGGCCAACGTCCTGACTTTC. Encoded protein: CASSLDLTTPSGANVLTF. The chain links TRBV5-4 to TRBJ2-6; the D is unclear. There are 18 residues in the CDR3. Deletions cut 0 bases from V and 4 bases from J, with 17 bases between. Per the germline V gene, CDR1 is SGHNT and CDR2 is YYREEE (reference sequence).